The present TCR beta chain was sequenced within a study of blood T cells in healthy people across ages (dated by TCRdb to between 2015 and 2017). Turning to the overall study: Template switching captured roughly one uniquely barcoded TCR beta cDNA molecule per two T cells in model experiments. Using deep sequencing normalized with unique cDNA molecular identifiers, the study measured how TCR beta repertoire diversity changes with age. Donors were grouped into four age groups: young (average 16 years), middle-aged (roughly 40), aged (over 55) and long-lived (roughly 80). The study analyzed two additional independent replicas of 1 million unique cDNA reads from the same blood draw for two donors, one aged 18 to 30 and one aged 80 or older. The investigation overall reported the following: Total diversity estimates from one million sequenced T cells were considered lower bounds and underestimates. Observed TCR beta diversity correlated strongly with the percentage of naive T cells measured by flow cytometry. As age increased, observed TCR beta diversity per million T cells dropped in a roughly linear way, and a significant reduction was already evident by age about 40. Because donor CMV infection status was unknown, age-related changes in expanded clonotypes were potentially confounded. The long-lived group showed more naive CD4+ T cells, fewer expanded clones and increased TCR diversity than the aged group, suggesting age selection. Bulk unsorted PBMC profiling prevented conclusive comparison of naive and antigen-experienced compartments.

With respect to this clonotype: The clone's antigen remains unknown. No much larger clone exists at a distance of one base, and base qualities are not known.

The donors were 40 or so Caucasian individuals from Russia, aged 6 to 90 years, who were systemically healthy. About 10 milliliters of peripheral blood were collected from each donor into EDTA-treated Vacutainer tubes. Ficoll-Paque density-gradient centrifugation was used to isolate PBMCs, with at least 6 million per sample. Total RNA, at least 5 micrograms per sample, was extracted from PBMCs with Trizol reagent. Naive CD45RAhigh/CD27high T cell percentages were measured by flow cytometry on a PBMC aliquot from every donor. The CDR3, cysteine through phenylalanine, is 14 amino acids long. Only the CDR3 DNA stays, 42 bases, in frame from base 1. After removal of 3 bases from V and 4 bases from J, the junction retains 5 bases not matched to a gene. Reading the germline V gene (reference sequence) gives CDR1 DFQATT and CDR2 SNEGSKA. Library preparation employed 5' RACE. The reads were generated on an Illumina HiSeq 2500. A second 7 to 11 cycle PCR used a sample-barcoded 5' primer and a J-beta primer mix. Each TCR beta cDNA molecule received a unique molecular identifier from a template-switch 5' adaptor carrying 12 random nucleotides. At least 2.5 million CDR3-containing paired-end reads were obtained from each sample. First-strand cDNA synthesis was performed from all RNA using the Mint cDNA synthesis kit, with priming by a TRBC-specific oligonucleotide. All cDNA was treated with uracil-DNA glycosylase and then went through a first 18-cycle PCR with the universal primers M1SS and BC2_uni_R. For the original study's pipeline: Each sample was normalized by randomly selecting 1 million high-quality reads, each carrying a distinct molecular identifier. Instead of being binned into consensus sequences, reads that shared molecular identifiers were thrown out. MiTCR, run with a Q25 quality threshold and the strictest error-elimination algorithm, handled CDR3 identification, clonotype clustering and error correction. A nonparametric unseen species model with Euler transformation was used to estimate lower-bound total TCR beta diversity. TCRdb reprocessed the public reads (quality trimming at Q25 with fastp, clone calling with MiXCR) and kept in-frame beta chains. Under each unique CDR3 protein, matching rows form one entry showing the most common genes and DNA. TCRdb assigned the V and J calls; the authors' analysis was not used. For this sample the table gives roughly 1 million distinct CDR3 sequences, of which under 30% were detected only once. The top ten clonotypes cover 0.65% to 0.95% of the sample.

The sample was also reused in another study, on T cells of mothers and their children. The second paper states: Donors were nine systemically healthy Caucasian individuals: three mothers and their six children. cDNA synthesis consumed the entire amount of extracted RNA, loaded at around 1.5 ug RNA in each 15 ul reaction. In the second PCR, the M1S primer introduced both the sample barcodes and 2-4 random nucleotides. More than 8 million TCR beta CDR3 reads were obtained from each mother, and roughly 3 million reads were obtained from each child. In both related and unrelated pairs, thymic selection shapes the output of TCR recombination in a similar way, with inherited differences having only a minor effect. Normalized repertoire overlap in related mother-child pairs was always slightly higher than in unrelated mother-child pairs, but the difference was never significant. No persistent microchimeric T cell clones were detected, at a sensitivity of roughly 96 clones per million clonotypes. In the study, deep NGS was used to compare the TCR beta repertoires of mothers and children, and features distinguishing related mother-child pairs from unrelated individuals were sought. On average, the children were roughly 11 +/- 4 years old, while the mothers were about 40 +/- 4 years old. Libraries were sequenced on Illumina HiSeq 2000 with 100+100 nt paired-end reads after adapter ligation with NEBNext reagents. To prevent cross-contamination, the mother and child libraries were prepared a month apart and were sequenced in separate runs. Each donor had between roughly 450,000 and 2,300,000 distinct TCR beta clonotypes identified. Naive TCR beta clonotypes were estimated from low-frequency clonotypes matched to each donor's FACS-determined naive share, without sorting.

This clonotype originated in a girl aged 2-10 years in good health. This chain is built from TRBV20-1 and TRBJ2-3, with TRBD2 matching 9 junction bases. Sample: blood. The CDR3 protein: CSARWREGADTQYF. At the DNA level, the sequence is TGCAGTGCTAGGTGGCGGGAGGGGGCAGATACGCAGTATTTT.